This TCR beta chain was sequenced during a study of blood T cell repertoires in COVID-19. Study details: The study drew acute and convalescent COVID-19 samples from the United States, Italy and Spain.

Cohort allocation depended upon clinical history that participants reported. The ends were cut back, 3 bases at V and 2 bases at J, with 4 bases in the middle. Germline V gives CDR1 MNHNS, CDR2 SASEGT. The CDR3 is made up of 12 amino acids. In the source study's methods: Researchers report that nucleated cell counts were estimated from reference gene primer amplification. The repertoire was sequenced with immunoSEQ multiplex PCR; TCRdb's copy has only in-frame clones and lacks some. Clone size and the V and J calls come from that table; the DNA yielded D and trimming. The table has approximately 220,000 clones, just under 85% seen once.

The chain joins TRBV6-1 to TRBJ2-5; D ambiguous. The clonotype was recovered from a woman aged 40 to 50 with acute COVID-19. Sequencing was performed on PBMCs or T cells enriched from blood (not recorded which). CDR3 loop: CASSDTQETQYF. The CDR3 DNA reads as TGTGCCAGCAGTGACACACAAGAGACCCAGTACTTC.